These 15 T cell receptor beta chains were sequenced from one sample in a study of control samples from healthy donors and cancer patients. TCRdb's copy holds only in-frame clones and misses some; the assay was immunoSEQ multiplex PCR. The profile shows under 150,000 clones, around nine tenths of them singletons. The sequencing input was blood. The receptors were sampled from a man in his thirties or forties in good health.

The chain recombines TRBV5-1 with TRBJ1-1; D uncertain. The germline gives CDR1 SGHRS, CDR2 YFSETQ. The CDR3 length is 12 residues. V was shortened by 2 bases and J by 7 bases, with 9 bases between the two germline ends. The CDR3 spells CASSFWGNEAFF. CDR3 nucleotide sequence: TGCGCCAGCAGCTTCTGGGGTAATGAAGCTTTCTTT.

The V gene is TRBV24-1, the J gene TRBJ1-2, with D possibly being TRBD1 (6 bases). This CDR3 is built from 12 residues. Trimming pared 4 bases from V and 11 bases from J, leaving 13 bases between. CDR1 is KGHDR, CDR2 SFDVKD, per germline. CDR3 bases: TGTGCCACCAGTGAGAACAGGGTCGGGTACACCTTC. It translates to CATSENRVGYTF.

This clone occurred once. This chain joins TRBV5-8 and TRBJ2-1; D is ambiguous. The V end lost 4 bases, the J end lost 6 bases, and 17 bases lay between the germline ends. In germline, CDR1 is SGHTS, CDR2 YDEGEE. This CDR3 has 15 residues. The CDR3 sequence is CASSELWSLGNEQFF. Written as DNA, the CDR3 is TGTGCCAGCAGCGAACTTTGGTCCCTGGGCAATGAGCAGTTCTTC.

The V call is TRBV5-8, the J call TRBJ1-1, with 9 positions matching TRBD1. CDR1 is SGHTS, CDR2 YDEGEE, per germline. Trimming at V came to 9 bases and at J to 2 bases, leaving 5 bases not matched to a gene. The CDR3 runs 13 residues. The CDR3 spells CATSTGGNTEAFF. For the CDR3, the DNA is TGTGCCACCTCGACAGGGGGAAACACTGAAGCTTTCTTT.

The gene calls are TRBV29-1 and TRBJ2-2; 11 nucleotides agree with TRBD1. CDR3 length: 13 residues. The germline V gene encodes CDR1 SQVTM and CDR2 ANQGSEA. The V gene end was trimmed by 6 bases and the J gene end by 7 bases; junction bases not matched to a gene: 4. The CDR3 loop reads CSVGQGVGGELFF. The DNA for the CDR3 is TGCAGCGTGGGACAGGGGGTTGGCGGGGAGCTGTTTTTT.

The chain joins TRBV2 to TRBJ1-1, with D possibly matching TRBD1 (6 bases). V lost 6 bases, J lost 6 bases, and 11 bases lay in between. This CDR3 spans 12 amino acids. Germline CDR1 is SNHLY and CDR2 is FYNNEI. The CDR3 DNA reads as TGTGCCAGCAGCAAAACAGGGCCTGAAGCTTTCTTT. Protein product: CASSKTGPEAFF.

This clone has a single count. This chain joins TRBV6-5 and TRBJ2-7; the match to TRBD2 covers 13 bases. Trimming cost V 7 bases and J 4 bases; bases outside gene matches: 4. Germline V gives CDR1 MNHEY, CDR2 SVGAGI. The CDR3 has 14 amino acids. CDR3 nucleotides: TGTGCCAGCAAAACTAGCGGGGGGGCTTACGAGCAGTACTTC. Protein sequence: CASKTSGGAYEQYF.

The chain's CDR3 is CASSLTGPLNTEAFF. In DNA, the CDR3 is TGCGCCAGCAGCTTGACAGGGCCCCTGAACACTGAAGCTTTCTTT. The genes are TRBV5-1 and TRBJ1-1, with D possibly TRBD1 on 6 matching bases. V lost 1 base to trimming and J lost 0 bases, with 10 bases between them. Germline V lookup: CDR1 SGHRS, CDR2 YFSETQ. The CDR3 runs to 15 residues.

V is TRBV3-1 (or the pseudogene TRBV3-2) and J is TRBJ2-1; D could derive from TRBD1 or TRBD2 (5 bases each). V lost 1 base to trimming and J lost 5 bases, with 9 bases between them. The germline gives CDR1 LGHDT, CDR2 YNNKEL (reference sequence). CDR3 length equals 14 residues. Written as DNA, the CDR3 is TGTGCCAGCAGCCAAGGTCTGGGGGACAATGAGCAGTTCTTC. Residues: CASSQGLGDNEQFF.

This chain joins TRBV6-5 and TRBJ1-2; D may be TRBD1 (6 bases). The germline V gene encodes CDR1 MNHEY and CDR2 SVGAGI. This CDR3 spans 10 amino acids. Trimming stripped 8 bases from V and 11 bases from J, with 12 bases between. CDR3: CASADSVYTF. The CDR3 DNA reads as TGTGCCAGCGCGGACAGCGTGTACACCTTC.

The chain joins TRBV9 to TRBJ1-5; TRBD1 aligns across 7 bases. V lost 6 bases, J lost 4 bases, and 10 bases stayed unmatched. Germline V CDR1 and CDR2: SGDLS, YYNGEE. The CDR3 totals 15 residues. The CDR3 here is CASNPQGGHNQPQHF. As DNA, the CDR3 is TGTGCCAGCAACCCCCAGGGGGGCCATAATCAGCCCCAGCATTTT. The whole variable domain, remainder taken from reference TRBV9 and TRBJ1-5, is DSGVTQTPKHLITATGQRVTLRCSPRSGDLSVYWYQQSLDQGLQFLIQYYNGEERAKGNILERFSAQQFPDLHSELNLSSLELGDSALYFCASNPQGGHNQPQHFGDGTRLSIL.

Worth noting for this clone: Within the sample, other DNA sequences also encode this same CDR3. The gene calls are TRBV20-1 and TRBJ2-5, with 7 bases matching TRBD1. Trimming took 6 bases from V and 5 from J; bases not matched to a gene: 0. The germline V gene encodes CDR1 DFQATT and CDR2 SNEGSKA (reference sequence). This CDR3 is built from 10 residues. In nucleotides, the CDR3 is TGCAGTGCCAGGGGGGAGACCCAGTACTTC. Translated, it gives CSARGETQYF.

V gene TRBV9 combines with J gene TRBJ2-5; D perhaps matches TRBD2 (6 bases). From germline, CDR1 is SGDLS and CDR2 YYNGEE. The CDR3 covers 13 residues. V was cut by 3 bases and J by 5 bases, with 11 bases left in between. CDR3 in DNA: TGTGCCAGCAGCGCCCGACTAGGGGAGACCCAGTACTTC. Translation gives CASSARLGETQYF.

The chain carries TRBV7-3 and TRBJ2-3; tentative D call: TRBD1 (5 bases). Trimming shortened V by 5 bases and J by 1 base, and 7 bases separated the two germline ends. Per the germline V gene, CDR1 is SGHTA and CDR2 is FQGTGA. CDR3 length: 13 amino acids. As DNA, the CDR3 is TGTGCCAGCAGCCAACAGGGCACAGATACGCAGTATTTT. This gives the protein CASSQQGTDTQYF.

The genes are TRBV7-9 and TRBJ2-7, with D perhaps TRBD2 (5 bases). Trimming removed 5 bases from V and 5 bases from J, with 19 bases in between. Germline assignment: CDR1 SEHNR and CDR2 FQNEAQ (reference sequence). This CDR3 spans 15 amino acids. The DNA for the CDR3 is TGTGCCAGCAGCAACCTGAGGGAAGCTCGGAACGAGCAGTACTTC. Translated: CASSNLREARNEQYF.